The sequence of this T cell receptor (beta chain) was determined in a study of T cells in Graves' hyperthyroidism and ophthalmopathy (dated by TCRdb to the late 2010s). Notes on the research overall: Peripheral blood was collected at initial diagnosis, before any treatment. A discovery cohort of around 98 patients, approximately 45 with Graves' ophthalmopathy and 55 to 65 with stable Graves' hyperthyroidism, was used to find distinguishing TCR V-J signatures. Prospective prediction of ophthalmopathy was tested in an independent validation cohort consisting of under 20 hyperthyroidism patients and 15 or so patients who later progressed to ophthalmopathy. The approximately 90 discovery patients were divided at random into training and test sets in a 7:3 ratio. The study also compared thyroid tissue and blood T-cell repertoires from five or six Graves' hyperthyroidism patients. After sampling, hyperthyroidism patients received methimazole starting at 30 mg daily, and ophthalmopathy patients received high-dose intravenous methylprednisolone. The paper reports TCR Vbeta CDR3 sequencing of roughly 140 peripheral blood samples: under 45 ophthalmopathy, under 80 hyperthyroidism and approximately 17 progressor patients. Study-wide findings and limitations: In validation, progression to ophthalmopathy was predicted by the model with around 70% sensitivity and 72% to 85% specificity, a median of about 6 months before onset. In cross-validation, a model built on a 13 V-J signature told ophthalmopathy apart from stable hyperthyroidism with less than 90% sensitivity and 81% to 82% specificity, and in testing the same model reached 80%/75%. Sample size was not statistically predetermined, and investigators were not blinded to group allocation. Most expanded thyroid clonotypes (frequency above 0.001) were also detected in blood, suggesting blood repertoires may reflect thyroid immune responses.

Graves' hyperthyroidism was defined as stable when no progression to ophthalmopathy occurred over 18 months of follow-up. The hyperthyroidism patients were between 18 and 65 years old and newly diagnosed, with a disease duration of less than 2 months. Any patient with an uncontrolled infection, another autoimmune disease, pregnancy or lactation was excluded. Clinical symptoms, serum thyroxine and TRAb, thyroid ultrasound, and orbital computed tomography formed the basis for the diagnoses. PBMCs were separated from roughly 10 ml of fresh peripheral blood using Ficoll-Paque density gradient centrifugation. Trizol reagent was used to extract total RNA, and RNA quality was then checked on an Agilent 2100 Bioanalyzer. Inclusive of the bounding cysteine and phenylalanine, the CDR3 is 12 residues long. Kept here is only the CDR3 DNA, which spans 36 bases and is read in frame from base 1. Via the germline V gene, CDR1 is SGDLS and CDR2 YYNGEE. V is pared back by 0 bases and J by 9 bases, with 7 bases lying between the germline termini.

This clonotype was detected a few times. Its antigen is still unknown. Per-nucleotide qualities are absent, and no much larger clonotype sits a single base away. TCR beta CDR3 regions were amplified from RNA transcripts. The TCR CDR3 was subjected to a first round of RT-PCR using the HTBI primer set and the Qiagen OneStep RT-PCR kit. A second multiplex PCR round built the libraries, followed by size selection and purification. Paired-end sequencing of the libraries was performed with 100 bp reads on an Illumina HiSeq2000. The authors' analysis ran thus. SOAPnuke was used to process the raw data, removing reads that contained adapters or uncalled bases, had a mean Phred below 15, or lacked an exact match to the constant primer or identifier. High-quality paired reads were merged with COPE v1.2.5, and unique nucleotide sequences were defined as clonotypes. MiTCR v1.1 was used to align the clonotypes against IMGT TRBV, TRBD and TRBJ reference segments. Analysis was restricted to V-J combinations with a frequency above 0.0001, which covered roughly 99% of repertoires. A TCS score was defined as the ratio of F50 (clonal expansion) to E x V (chaos), with BLOSUM62-based TCRdist applied between CDR3 peptides within each V-J. Welch's t-statistics and random forest reduced around 550 V-J features to about 12, which were used in a naive Bayes classifier (R e1071). TCRdb ran its own pipeline on the public reads, namely fastp trimming at Q25 and MiXCR clone calling, and kept in-frame beta chains. Each record represents a unique CDR3 protein, reported with the most common genes and DNA among its rows. What appears here as the V and J calls and clone size reflects TCRdb's work, not the paper's. Here the sample has under 650,000 distinct CDR3 sequences; roughly 15% occur a single time. The ten largest clones take up approximately 3.8% of the sample.

Sequencing was done on a sample of blood. The chain is assembled from TRBV9 and TRBJ2-1; no D gene can be assigned with confidence. The TCR comes from a woman in her thirties with Graves' hyperthyroidism. For the CDR3, the sequence is CASSVASREQFF. The DNA sequence follows: TGTGCCAGCAGCGTAGCCAGCCGTGAGCAGTTCTTC.